Here is one T cell receptor beta chain with its context. Its specificity is unknown. The ends were cut back, 3 bases at V and 3 bases at J, with 16 bases in the middle. Per the germline V gene, CDR1 is SGDLS and CDR2 is YYNGEE. CDR3 size: 16 residues. This sample is part of a study of shared clonotypes between healthy human individuals. Study-level results: Non-shared clonotypes had lower generation probabilities than clonotypes shared by all four sorted-subset donors. As a rule, naive subsets had a larger estimated richness than memory subsets.

Produced via immunoSEQ multiplex PCR; TCRdb's table is partial and in-frame only. The repertoire has 980,000 or so clones, 70% to 85% of them found once; the top ten carry roughly 1.5%. The chain uses TRBV9 and TRBJ2-1, with D perhaps TRBD2 (5 bases). This clonotype originated in a man younger than 35 in good health. Sequencing input: memory CD4+ T cells sorted from blood. Described subset: CD45RA-negative fraction. CDR3 amino acids: CASSARSSGVYNEQFF. CDR3 nucleotide sequence: TGTGCCAGCAGCGCCCGTAGTTCCGGGGTCTACAATGAGCAGTTCTTC.